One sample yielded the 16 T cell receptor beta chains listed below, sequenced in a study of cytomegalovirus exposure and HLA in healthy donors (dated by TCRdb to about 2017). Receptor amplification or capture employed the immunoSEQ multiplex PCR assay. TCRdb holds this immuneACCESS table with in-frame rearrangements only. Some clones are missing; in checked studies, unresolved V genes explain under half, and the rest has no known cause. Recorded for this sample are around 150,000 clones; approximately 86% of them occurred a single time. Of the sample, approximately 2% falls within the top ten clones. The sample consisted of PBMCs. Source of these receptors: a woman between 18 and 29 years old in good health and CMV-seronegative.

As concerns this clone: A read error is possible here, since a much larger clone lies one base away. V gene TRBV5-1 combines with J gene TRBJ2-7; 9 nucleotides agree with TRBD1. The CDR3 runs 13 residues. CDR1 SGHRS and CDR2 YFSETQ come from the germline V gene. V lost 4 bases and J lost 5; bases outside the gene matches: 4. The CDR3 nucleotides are TGCGCCAGCAGCCAAAGGACAGGGGACGAGCAGTACTTC. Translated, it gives CASSQRTGDEQYF.

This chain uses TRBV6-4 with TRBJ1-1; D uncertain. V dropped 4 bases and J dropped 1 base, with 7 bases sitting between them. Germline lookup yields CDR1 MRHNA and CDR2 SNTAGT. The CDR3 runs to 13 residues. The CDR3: CASSARRNTEAFF. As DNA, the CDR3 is TGTGCCAGCAGTGCGCGTCGGAACACTGAAGCTTTCTTT.

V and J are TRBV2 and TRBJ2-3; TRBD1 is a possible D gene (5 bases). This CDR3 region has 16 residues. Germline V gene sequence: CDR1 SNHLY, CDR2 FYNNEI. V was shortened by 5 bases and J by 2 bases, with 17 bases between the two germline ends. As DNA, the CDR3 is TGTGCCAGCAGTCGAATAGGGTCAGGGTTCACAGATACGCAGTATTTT. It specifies CASSRIGSGFTDTQYF. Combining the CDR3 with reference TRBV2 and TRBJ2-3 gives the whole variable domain EPEVTQTPSHQVTQMGQEVILRCVPISNHLYFYWYRQILGQKVEFLVSFYNNEISEKSEIFDDQFSVERPDGSNFTLKIRSTKLEDSAMYFCASSRIGSGFTDTQYFGPGTRLTVL.

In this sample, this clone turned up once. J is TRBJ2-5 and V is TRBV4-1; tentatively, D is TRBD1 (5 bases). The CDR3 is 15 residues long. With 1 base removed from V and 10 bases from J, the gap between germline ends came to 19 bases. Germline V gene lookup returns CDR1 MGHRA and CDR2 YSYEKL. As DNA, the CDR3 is TGCGCCAGCAGCCAAGCGAATGTAGGTGGTGACAGCCAGTACTTC. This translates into CASSQANVGGDSQYF.

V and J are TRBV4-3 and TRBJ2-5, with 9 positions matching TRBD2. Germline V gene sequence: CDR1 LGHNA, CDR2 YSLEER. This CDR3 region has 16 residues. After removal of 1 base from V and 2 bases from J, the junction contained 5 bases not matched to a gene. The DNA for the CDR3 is TGCGCCAGCAGCCAAGGTGCTAGCGGGGAACAAGAGACCCAGTACTTC. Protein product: CASSQGASGEQETQYF.

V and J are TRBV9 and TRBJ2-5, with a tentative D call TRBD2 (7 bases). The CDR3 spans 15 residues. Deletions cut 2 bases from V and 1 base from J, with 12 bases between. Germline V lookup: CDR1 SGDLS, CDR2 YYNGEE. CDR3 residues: CASSVPGGRQETQYF. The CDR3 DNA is TGTGCCAGCAGCGTTCCGGGGGGCCGCCAAGAGACCCAGTACTTC.

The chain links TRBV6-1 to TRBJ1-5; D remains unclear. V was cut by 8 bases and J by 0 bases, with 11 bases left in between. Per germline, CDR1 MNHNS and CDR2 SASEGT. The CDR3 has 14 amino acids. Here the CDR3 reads CASAVWPSNQPQHF. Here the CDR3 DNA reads TGTGCCAGCGCGGTTTGGCCTAGCAATCAGCCCCAGCATTTT.

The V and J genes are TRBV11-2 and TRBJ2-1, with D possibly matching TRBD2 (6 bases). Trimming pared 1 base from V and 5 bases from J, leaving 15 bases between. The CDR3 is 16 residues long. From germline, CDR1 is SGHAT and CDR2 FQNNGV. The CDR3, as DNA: TGTGCCAGCAGCTTAGGCCGACTAGTAATGCACAATGAGCAGTTCTTC. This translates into CASSLGRLVMHNEQFF.

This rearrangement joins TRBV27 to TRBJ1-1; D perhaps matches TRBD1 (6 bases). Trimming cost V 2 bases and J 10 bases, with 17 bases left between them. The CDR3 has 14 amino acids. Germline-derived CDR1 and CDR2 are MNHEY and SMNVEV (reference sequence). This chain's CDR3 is CASSLRGAGARAFF. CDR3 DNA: TGTGCCAGCAGTTTACGGGGGGCCGGGGCGAGAGCTTTCTTT.

The CDR3, as DNA: TGCGCCAGCAGCCACAAAGGACTGCCCTCTGAAGCTTTCTTT. It translates to CASSHKGLPSEAFF. The rearrangement joins TRBV4-1 to TRBJ1-1; D is unresolved. The CDR3 sequence is 14 residues long. V was clipped by 3 bases and J by 6 bases, with 14 bases between them. Germline values: CDR1 MGHRA, CDR2 YSYEKL.

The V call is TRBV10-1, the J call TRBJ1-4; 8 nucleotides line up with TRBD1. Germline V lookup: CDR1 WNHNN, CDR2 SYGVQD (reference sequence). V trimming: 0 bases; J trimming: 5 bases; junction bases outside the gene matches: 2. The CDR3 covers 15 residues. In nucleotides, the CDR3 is TGCGCCAGCAGTGAGTCGGGGACAGGCAATGAAAAACTGTTTTTT. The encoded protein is CASSESGTGNEKLFF.

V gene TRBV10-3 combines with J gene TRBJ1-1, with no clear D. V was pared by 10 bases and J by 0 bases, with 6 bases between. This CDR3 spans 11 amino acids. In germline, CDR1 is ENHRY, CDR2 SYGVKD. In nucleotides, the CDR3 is TGTGCCACCCAAATGAACACTGAAGCTTTCTTT. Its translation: CATQMNTEAFF.

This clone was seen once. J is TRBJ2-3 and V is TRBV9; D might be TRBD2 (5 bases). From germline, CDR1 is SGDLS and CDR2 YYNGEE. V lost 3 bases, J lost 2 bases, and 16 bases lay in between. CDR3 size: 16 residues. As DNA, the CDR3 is TGTGCCAGCAGCGCCGCCCGGACTGATAACACAGATACGCAGTATTTT. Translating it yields CASSAARTDNTDTQYF.

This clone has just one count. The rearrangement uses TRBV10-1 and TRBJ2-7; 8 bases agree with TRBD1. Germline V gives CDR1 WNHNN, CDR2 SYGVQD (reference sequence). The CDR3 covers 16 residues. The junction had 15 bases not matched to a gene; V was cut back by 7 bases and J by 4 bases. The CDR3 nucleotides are TGCGCCAGCACCCCCCCCACTCAATACAGGGGGTACGAGCAGTACTTC. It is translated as CASTPPTQYRGYEQYF.

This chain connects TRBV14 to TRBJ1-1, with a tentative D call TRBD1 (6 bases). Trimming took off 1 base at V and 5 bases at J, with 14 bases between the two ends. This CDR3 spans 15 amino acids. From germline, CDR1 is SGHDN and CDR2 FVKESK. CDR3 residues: CASSQVQGWWTEAFF. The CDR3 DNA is TGTGCCAGCAGCCAAGTACAGGGATGGTGGACTGAAGCTTTCTTT.

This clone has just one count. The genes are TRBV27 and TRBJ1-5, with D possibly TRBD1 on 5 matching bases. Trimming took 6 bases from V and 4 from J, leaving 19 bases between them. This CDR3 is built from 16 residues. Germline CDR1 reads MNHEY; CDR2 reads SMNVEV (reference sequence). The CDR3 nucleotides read TGTGCCAGCAGCCTGGGTGGGGCCCCATTAAATCAGCCCCAGCATTTT. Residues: CASSLGGAPLNQPQHF.